This TCR beta chain came from a study of T cell repertoires in cytomegalovirus infection. A remark on this clonotype: Its target is not known.

The J segment lost 6 bases and the V segment lost 6 bases, leaving 7 bases of the junction unmatched. The CDR3 contains 13 residues. CDR1 and CDR2 (germline): ENHRY, SYGVKD. TCRdb re-analysed the reads in MiXCR, keeping a single row per CDR3 protein. The sample records 900,000 to 950,000 distinct CDR3 sequences, 30% to 40% being singletons. Whole-study findings and limits: The study identified carriers of CMV plus the relevant HLA from cumulative public TCR beta family frequency. Ex vivo responses were dominated by HLA-C-restricted CMV-specific TCR beta clonotypes.

This material consisted of cultured CD8+ T cells from PBMCs, taken from culture after CMV antigen stimulation. The chain couples TRBV10-3 to TRBJ2-7, with TRBD1 identical over 8 bases. The receptor was isolated from a human donor in good health (CMV status not recorded). Some clones in this sample may be carry-over from other donors' samples. The CDR3 DNA follows: TGTGCCATCAGGATTGGGACAGGAGGCGAGCAGTACGTC. Translated, it gives CAIRIGTGGEQYV.